This paragraph covers one TCR beta chain sequence. These data belong to a study of shared clonotypes between healthy human individuals. This table comes from immunoSEQ multiplex PCR, and its TCRdb copy is limited to in-frame clones, with some not included. The table shows about 230,000 clones, with 65% to 70% occurring only once. This CDR3 region has 16 residues. From germline, CDR1 is SEHNR and CDR2 FQNEAQ (reference sequence). V dropped 6 bases and J dropped 3; count of bases not matched to a gene: 9. Division of CD4+ cells produced a CD45RA+ naive subset and a CD45RA-negative memory subset. The rearrangement links TRBV7-9 to TRBJ1-3; the match to TRBD1 covers 9 bases. The source material was memory CD4+ T cells sorted from blood. The subset: CD45RA-negative fraction. This receptor was obtained from a man aged 30-40 years in good health. CDR3 in amino acids: CASREQGARDGNTIYF. CDR3 sequence (DNA): TGTGCCAGCAGAGAACAGGGGGCAAGGGATGGAAACACCATATATTTT.